This T cell receptor (beta chain) comes out of a study of regulatory T cells in long-lasting Graves disease. This clonotype was counted many times. As yet, its antigen is unknown. Germline CDR1 SGHVS, CDR2 FQNEAQ. Trimming removed 5 bases from V and 5 bases from J, with 20 bases in between. The CDR3 has 16 amino acids. Study-wide points: New patients shared fewer public clonotypes (around 880) than persistent patients did (approximately 3,000).

As to time point: newly diagnosed GD, antithyroid drugs for less than 3 months. Researchers made the TCR library from RNA that was extracted from PBMCs. Construction of TCR beta libraries relied on iRepertoire HTBI primers and on Arm-PCR targeting CDR3 regions. MiXCR, applied by TCRdb to the multiplex PCR reads, yields one record per CDR3 protein. The sample has 250,000 or so distinct CDR3 sequences; about 17% are singletons. Separately, the same data were catalogued under a study of T cells in Graves' hyperthyroidism and ophthalmopathy.

This clonotype was obtained from a woman younger than 45 with Graves disease. The sample was peripheral blood mononuclear cells (PBMCs), taken at new diagnosis, from a patient treated with antithyroid drugs. The chain is built from TRBV7-8 and TRBJ2-3; D is possibly TRBD1 or TRBD2 (6 bases each). The CDR3 loop is CASSPFEGGNGDTQYF. Written as DNA, the CDR3 is TGTGCCAGCAGCCCCTTTGAAGGGGGGAATGGAGATACGCAGTATTTT.